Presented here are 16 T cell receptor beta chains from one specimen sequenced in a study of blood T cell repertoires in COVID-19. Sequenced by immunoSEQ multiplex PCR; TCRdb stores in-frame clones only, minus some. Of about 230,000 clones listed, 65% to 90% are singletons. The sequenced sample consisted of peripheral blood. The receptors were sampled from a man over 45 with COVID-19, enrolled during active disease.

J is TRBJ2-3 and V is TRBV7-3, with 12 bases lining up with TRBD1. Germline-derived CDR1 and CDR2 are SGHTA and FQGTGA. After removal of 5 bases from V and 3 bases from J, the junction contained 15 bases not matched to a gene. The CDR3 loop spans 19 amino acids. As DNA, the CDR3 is TGTGCCAGCAGCCCGGGGACAGGGGGCATGGGGGGCCAGACAGATACGCAGTATTTT. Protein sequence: CASSPGTGGMGGQTDTQYF.

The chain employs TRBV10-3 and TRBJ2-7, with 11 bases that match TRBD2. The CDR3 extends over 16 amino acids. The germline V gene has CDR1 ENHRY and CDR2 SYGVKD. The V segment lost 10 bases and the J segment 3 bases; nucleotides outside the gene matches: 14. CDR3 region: CATTRASGGLHYEQYF. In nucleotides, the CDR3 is TGTGCCACCACAAGGGCTAGCGGGGGGTTACACTACGAGCAGTACTTC.

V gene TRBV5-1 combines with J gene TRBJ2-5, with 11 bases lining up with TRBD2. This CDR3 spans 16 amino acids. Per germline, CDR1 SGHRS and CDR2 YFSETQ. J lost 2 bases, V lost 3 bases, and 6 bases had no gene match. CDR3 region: CASSSGRLAGQETQYF. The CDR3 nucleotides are TGCGCCAGCAGCTCTGGCCGACTAGCGGGACAAGAGACCCAGTACTTC.

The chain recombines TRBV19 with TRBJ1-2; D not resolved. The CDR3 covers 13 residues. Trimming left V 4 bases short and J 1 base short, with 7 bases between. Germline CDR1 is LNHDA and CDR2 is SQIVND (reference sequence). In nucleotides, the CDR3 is TGTGCCAGTAGTAAGCGAGATAACTATGGCTACACCTTC. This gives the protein CASSKRDNYGYTF.

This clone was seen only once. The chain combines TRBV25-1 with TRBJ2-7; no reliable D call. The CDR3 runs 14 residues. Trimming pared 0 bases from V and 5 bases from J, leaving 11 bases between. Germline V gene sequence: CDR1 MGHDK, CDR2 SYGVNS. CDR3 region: CASSEYRQRHEQYF. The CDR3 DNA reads TGTGCCAGCAGTGAATATCGGCAGCGCCACGAGCAGTACTTC.

The CDR3 DNA reads TGTGCCAGCAGCAATCCCAGCGGAAGATACGAGCAGTACTTC. Translation gives CASSNPSGRYEQYF. The chain has TRBV5-4 and TRBJ2-7; perhaps TRBD2 as D (5 bases). Germline V gene sequence: CDR1 SGHNT, CDR2 YYREEE (reference sequence). This CDR3 region has 14 residues. V was cut by 4 bases and J by 4 bases, with 15 bases left in between.

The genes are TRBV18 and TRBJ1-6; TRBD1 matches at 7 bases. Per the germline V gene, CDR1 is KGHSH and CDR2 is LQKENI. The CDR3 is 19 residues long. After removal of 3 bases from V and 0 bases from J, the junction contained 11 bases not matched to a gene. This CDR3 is CASSPVFGTVSSYNSPLHF. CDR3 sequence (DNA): TGTGCCAGCTCACCTGTATTCGGGACAGTCAGCTCCTATAATTCACCCCTCCACTTT.

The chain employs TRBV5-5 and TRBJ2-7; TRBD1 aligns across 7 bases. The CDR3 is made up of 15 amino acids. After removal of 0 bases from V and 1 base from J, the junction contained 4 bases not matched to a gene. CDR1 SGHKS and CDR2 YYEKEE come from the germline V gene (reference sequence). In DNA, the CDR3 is TGTGCCAGCAGCTTGGTACAGGGGACATCCTACGAGCAGTACTTC. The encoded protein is CASSLVQGTSYEQYF.

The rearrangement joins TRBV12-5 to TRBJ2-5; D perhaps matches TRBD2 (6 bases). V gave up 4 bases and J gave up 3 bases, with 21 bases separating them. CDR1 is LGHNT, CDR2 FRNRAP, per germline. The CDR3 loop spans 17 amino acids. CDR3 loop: CASGSPSSGSTKETQYF. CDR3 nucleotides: TGTGCTAGTGGTTCCCCCTCCAGCGGGTCCACTAAAGAGACCCAGTACTTC.

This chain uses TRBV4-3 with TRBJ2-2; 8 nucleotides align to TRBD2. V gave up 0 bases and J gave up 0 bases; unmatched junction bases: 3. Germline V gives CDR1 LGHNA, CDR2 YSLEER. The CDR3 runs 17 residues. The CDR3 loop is CASSQERGAANTGELFF. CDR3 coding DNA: TGCGCCAGCAGCCAAGAGCGGGGGGCGGCGAACACCGGGGAGCTGTTTTTT.

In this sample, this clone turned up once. The CDR3 sequence: CASSQDLSSGIRQETQYF. In DNA form, the CDR3 reads TGTGCCAGCAGCCAAGATCTTTCTAGCGGGATCCGCCAAGAGACCCAGTACTTC. V gene TRBV14 combines with J gene TRBJ2-5; 9 positions agree with TRBD2. CDR1 and CDR2 from the germline V gene are SGHDN and FVKESK. The ends lost 0 bases at V and 1 base at J; junction bases unmatched: 9. The CDR3 runs to 18 residues.

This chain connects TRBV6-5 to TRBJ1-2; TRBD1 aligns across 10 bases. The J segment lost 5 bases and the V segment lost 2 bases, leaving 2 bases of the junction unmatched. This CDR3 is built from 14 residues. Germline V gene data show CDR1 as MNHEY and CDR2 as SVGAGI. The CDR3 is CASSYGTGAYGYTF. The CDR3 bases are TGTGCCAGCAGTTACGGGACAGGGGCTTATGGCTACACCTTC.

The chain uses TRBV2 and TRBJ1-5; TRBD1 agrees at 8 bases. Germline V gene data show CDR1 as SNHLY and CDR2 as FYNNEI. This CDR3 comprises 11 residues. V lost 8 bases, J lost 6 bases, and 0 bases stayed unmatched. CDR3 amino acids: CASGQGQPQHF. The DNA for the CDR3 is TGTGCCAGCGGACAGGGTCAGCCCCAGCATTTT.

CDR3 nucleotide sequence: TGTGCCAGCAGCCCTCGGGACTTTTCCCCCTACGAGCAGTACTTC. It encodes CASSPRDFSPYEQYF. The chain links TRBV5-5 to TRBJ2-7; a possible D gene is TRBD2 (6 bases). The CDR3 has 15 amino acids. The germline V gene encodes CDR1 SGHKS and CDR2 YYEKEE (reference sequence). V was pared by 4 bases and J by 2 bases, with 16 bases between.

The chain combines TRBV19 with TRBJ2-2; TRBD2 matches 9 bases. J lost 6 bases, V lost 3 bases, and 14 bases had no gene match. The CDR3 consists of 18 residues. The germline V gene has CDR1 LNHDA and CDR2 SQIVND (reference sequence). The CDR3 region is CASSIGIGAGGFPGELFF. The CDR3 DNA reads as TGTGCCAGTAGTATTGGGATTGGAGCGGGAGGTTTTCCCGGGGAGCTGTTTTTT.

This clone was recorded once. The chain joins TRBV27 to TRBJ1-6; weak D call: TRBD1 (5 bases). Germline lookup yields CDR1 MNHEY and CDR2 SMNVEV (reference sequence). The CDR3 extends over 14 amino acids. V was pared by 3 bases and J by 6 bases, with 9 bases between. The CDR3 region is CASSFDRTNSPLHF. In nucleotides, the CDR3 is TGTGCCAGCAGTTTCGACAGAACTAATTCACCCCTCCACTTT.